This TCR beta chain came from a study of T cells after yellow fever vaccination. Study outcomes and limitations: Post-booster repertoires again held most primary-vaccination clones (roughly 96% CD4, just under 90% CD8). In FACS-sorted repertoires, abundant clonotypes from the bulk population could appear as contaminants.

For this clonotype: Its specificity is not known.

Generation of TCR cDNA used 5'RACE template switching (which added a universal primer site and UMIs). TCRdb fed the 5' RACE reads into MiXCR, producing one record per CDR3 protein. The data contain 300,000 to 400,000 distinct CDR3 sequences, about 10% of them singletons. The sequenced sample was CD4+ T cells sorted from PBMCs, obtained 45 days after the yellow fever booster vaccination. The receptor was derived from a man aged 18 to 30 who received the YFV17D yellow fever vaccine.

The CDR3 sequence is CASSWTRRDIQYF. The DNA for the CDR3 is TGTGCCAGCAGTTGGACTAGGAGGGACATTCAGTACTTC. The chain combines TRBV27 with TRBJ2-4, with 7 positions matching TRBD2. Germline CDR1 and CDR2: MNHEY and SMNVEV (reference sequence). The V gene end was trimmed by 4 bases and the J gene end by 8 bases; junction bases not matched to a gene: 5. The CDR3 runs to 13 residues.